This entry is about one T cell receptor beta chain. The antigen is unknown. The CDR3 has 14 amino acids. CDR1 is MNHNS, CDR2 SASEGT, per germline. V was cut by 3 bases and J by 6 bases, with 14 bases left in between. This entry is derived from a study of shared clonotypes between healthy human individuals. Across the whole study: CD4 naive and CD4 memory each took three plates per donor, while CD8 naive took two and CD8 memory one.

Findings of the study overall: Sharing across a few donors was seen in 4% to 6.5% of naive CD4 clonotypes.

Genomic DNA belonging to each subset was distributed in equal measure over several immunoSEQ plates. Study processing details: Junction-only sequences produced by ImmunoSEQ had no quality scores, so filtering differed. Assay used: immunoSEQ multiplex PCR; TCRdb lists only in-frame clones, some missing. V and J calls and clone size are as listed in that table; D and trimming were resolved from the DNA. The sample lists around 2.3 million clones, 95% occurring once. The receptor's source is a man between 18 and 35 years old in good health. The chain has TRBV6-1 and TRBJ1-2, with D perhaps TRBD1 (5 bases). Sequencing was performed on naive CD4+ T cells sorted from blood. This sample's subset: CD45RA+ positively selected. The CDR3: CASSDLGRADGYTF. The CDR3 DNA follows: TGTGCCAGCAGTGATCTGGGGCGGGCCGATGGCTACACCTTC.